This paragraph covers one T cell receptor (beta chain) sequence. The data derive from a study of regulatory T cells in long-lasting Graves disease. Time point noted: newly diagnosed GD, antithyroid drugs for less than 3 months. RNA isolated from PBMCs was used to make the TCR library. Combining iRepertoire HTBI primers with Arm-PCR of CDR3 regions, the authors built TCR beta libraries. TCRdb itself ran the multiplex PCR reads through MiXCR, one entry per CDR3 protein. This sample yields a few hundred thousand distinct CDR3 sequences, of which 12% are seen a single time; about 19% belongs to the top ten. The germline V and J ends were trimmed by 4 bases and 4 bases, with 13 bases remaining between them. The CDR3 consists of 15 residues. Germline V CDR1 and CDR2: MNHEY, SVGAGI. This sample also appeared in a second study, on T cells in Graves' hyperthyroidism and ophthalmopathy.

This sample comprised peripheral blood mononuclear cells (PBMCs), obtained at new diagnosis, from a patient treated with antithyroid drugs. The chain links TRBV6-5 to TRBJ1-4, with a possible D match to TRBD1 (6 bases). The sequence derives from a woman aged 18-35 years with Graves disease. The CDR3 sequence is CASSSRDTYNEKLFF. The DNA of the CDR3 is TGTGCCAGCAGTTCCCGGGACACTTATAATGAAAAACTGTTTTTT.